The entry that follows covers one T cell receptor beta chain sequence. Treatment reported: around 19 received Ad26.COV2.S at low or high dose, single or two shots; roughly five received placebo; per-sample allocation not given. Material that was analyzed had been drawn on day 63 after the first vaccine or placebo injection. Germline assignment: CDR1 KGHSH and CDR2 LQKENI. The CDR3 spans 13 residues. Trimming removed 2 bases from V and 4 bases from J, with 8 bases in between. The protocol was immunoSEQ multiplex PCR, while the TCRdb copy is restricted to in-frame clones and leaves out a portion. The sample yields roughly 320,000 clones, 85% to 90% seen once. This entry is derived from a study of Ad26.COV2.S vaccination and SARS-CoV-2 variants.

This receptor was taken from a person between 18 and 65 years old who received the Ad26.COV2.S COVID-19 vaccine or a placebo. The sequencing used peripheral blood, collected in a trial of Ad26.COV2.S vaccine versus placebo. This sequence joins TRBV18 and TRBJ1-2; D is uncertain. The CDR3, as DNA: TGTGCCAGCTCACCAAGCCCATCCTATGGCTACACCTTC. Residues: CASSPSPSYGYTF.